This T cell receptor beta chain was profiled in a study of blood T cells in healthy people across ages. CDR1 is DFQATT, CDR2 SNEGSKA, per germline (reference sequence). The length of the CDR3 is 15 residues. V was cut by 4 bases and J by 3 bases, with 13 bases left in between. PCR was performed a second time for roughly 7 to 11 cycles using a sample-barcoded 5' primer and a J-beta primer mix. TCRdb re-analysed the 5' RACE reads in MiXCR, keeping a single row per CDR3 protein. Of 700,000 to 850,000 distinct CDR3 sequences listed, roughly 50% are singletons. This sequence was found in a man older than 75 in good health. The chain carries TRBV20-1 and TRBJ2-6; D may be TRBD1 (5 bases). The sample was blood. The CDR3 sequence: CSATYQGSGANVLTF. The CDR3 nucleotides read TGCAGTGCTACCTATCAGGGAAGTGGGGCCAACGTCCTGACTTTC.